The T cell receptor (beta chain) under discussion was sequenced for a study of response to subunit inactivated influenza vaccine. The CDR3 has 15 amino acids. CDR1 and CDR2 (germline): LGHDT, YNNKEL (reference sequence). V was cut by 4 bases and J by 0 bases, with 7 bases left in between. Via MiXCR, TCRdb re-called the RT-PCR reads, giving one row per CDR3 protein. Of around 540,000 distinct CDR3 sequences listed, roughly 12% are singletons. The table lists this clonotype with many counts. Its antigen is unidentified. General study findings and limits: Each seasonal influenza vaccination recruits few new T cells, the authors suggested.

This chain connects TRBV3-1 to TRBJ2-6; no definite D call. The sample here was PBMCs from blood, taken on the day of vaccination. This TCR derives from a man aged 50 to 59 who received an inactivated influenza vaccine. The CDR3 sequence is CASSLAPSGANVLTF. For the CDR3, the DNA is TGTGCCAGCAGCCTGGCACCCTCTGGGGCCAACGTCCTGACTTTC.